The sample holds a few counts of the clone carrying this TCR beta chain. Its antigen is as yet unknown. The record originates from a study of radiotherapy plus CTLA-4 blockade in lung cancer. Sequencing used immunoSEQ multiplex PCR; TCRdb keeps in-frame clones, though not all of them. This sample has about 40,000 clones, with roughly 73% found just once. Findings and limits, study-wide: TCR clones of tumor origin grew in blood after radiotherapy plus ipilimumab. How blood T cell clones changed early, along with interferon-beta, reportedly forecast response best.

V lost 3 bases, J lost 6 bases, and 5 bases stayed unmatched. The CDR3 is 14 residues long. CDR1 and CDR2 from the germline V gene are MDHEN and SYDVKM. The sequencing here drew on peripheral blood, taken from a patient treated with radiotherapy plus ipilimumab. The chain combines TRBV28 with TRBJ2-1; 7 positions match TRBD1. This receptor was identified in a human donor with non-small cell lung cancer that progressed on radiotherapy plus ipilimumab. Here the CDR3 reads CASSLGQWPNEQFF. As DNA, the CDR3 is TGTGCCAGCAGTTTGGGACAGTGGCCCAATGAGCAGTTCTTC.